The clone carrying this T cell receptor (beta chain) occurred a few times. What it binds is unknown. This sample is part of a study of cytomegalovirus exposure and HLA in healthy donors. Amplification used 60 Vbeta primers and 13 Jbeta primers. Method: immunoSEQ multiplex PCR; TCRdb's copy keeps in-frame clones and lacks some. The repertoire holds about 120,000 clones, 50% to 80% seen once, with less than 9% in the top ten. Broader study findings: A likely sequencing artifact accounted for one observed cluster of highly shared sequence variants. V- and J-gene trimming of TCR beta was linked (in a later analysis) to a missense DCLRE1C variant.

The receptor's source is a middle-aged woman in good health and CMV-seropositive. The sample consisted of PBMCs.

The DNA for the CDR3 is TGTGCCAGCAGCGCCCAGGTCGGGGGTAACTACGAGCAGTACTTC. Translation gives CASSAQVGGNYEQYF. V and J are TRBV9 and TRBJ2-5, with TRBD2 as a possible D gene (6 bases). The DNA end favors TRBJ2-7, so the J call may be wrong. The CDR3 spans 15 residues. The germline CDR1 and CDR2 sequences are SGDLS and YYNGEE.